One and the same sample provided the 20 T cell receptor beta chains below, sequenced in a study of shared clonotypes between healthy human individuals. Terminally differentiated effector memory CD45RA+ cells were excluded from the naive CD8 cells, which were CD45RO-negative and positively selected for CCR7. Profiled with immunoSEQ multiplex PCR; TCRdb holds only in-frame clones, not every one. The top ten clones hold roughly 1% of a sample with more than 2 million clones, about 95% of them seen once. The sample was naive CD8+ T cells sorted from blood. These receptors were obtained from a man in his late teens or twenties in good health.

Regarding this clone: The sample carries other DNA sequences with the same CDR3. V gene TRBV5-1 combines with J gene TRBJ2-3; D is unresolved. V lost 0 bases and J lost 2, with 7 bases in between. The germline V gene encodes CDR1 SGHRS and CDR2 YFSETQ. This CDR3 spans 14 amino acids. CDR3 DNA: TGCGCCAGCAGCTTGGATAGCCACACAGATACGCAGTATTTT. Residues: CASSLDSHTDTQYF.

The chain couples TRBV5-1 to TRBJ2-2; 11 bases align to TRBD1. Germline trimming cut 4 bases from V and 3 bases from J; bases unmatched to any gene: 5. This CDR3 has 16 residues. Germline V gene data show CDR1 as SGHRS and CDR2 as YFSETQ. CDR3 protein: CASSRTGGGYTGELFF. CDR3 DNA: TGCGCCAGCAGCCGGACAGGGGGCGGATACACCGGGGAGCTGTTTTTT.

This clone was counted a single time. The rearrangement joins TRBV27 to TRBJ2-5; 9 bases match TRBD1. From germline, CDR1 is MNHEY and CDR2 SMNVEV (reference sequence). This CDR3 region has 15 residues. Trimming cost V 7 bases and J 2 bases; bases outside gene matches: 8. The CDR3 spells CASMASGTGQETQYF. The CDR3 coding sequence is TGTGCCAGCATGGCCAGCGGGACAGGGCAAGAGACCCAGTACTTC.

This chain uses TRBV11-2 with TRBJ2-3, with D maybe TRBD2 (6 bases). CDR1 SGHAT and CDR2 FQNNGV come from the germline V gene. The V end was cut by 5 bases, the J end by 1 base, with 16 bases between. This CDR3 contains 16 residues. DNA for the CDR3: TGTGCCAGCAGCCCGTTTTGGGGGGACGGCACAGATACGCAGTATTTT. It translates to CASSPFWGDGTDTQYF.

The V gene is TRBV30, the J gene TRBJ2-1; 13 nucleotides agree with TRBD2. The CDR3 sequence is 14 residues long. V was clipped by 5 bases and J by 5 bases; unmatched bases: 3. Looked up from germline, CDR1 is GTSNPN and CDR2 is SVGIG (reference sequence). CDR3 region: CAWVLAGGDNEQFF. The CDR3 region has the DNA TGTGCCTGGGTACTAGCGGGAGGGGACAATGAGCAGTTCTTC.

J is TRBJ1-5 and V is TRBV6-7; 11 bases align to TRBD1. TRBV6-7 falls under the ORF class, with uncertain function. CDR3 length: 17 amino acids. Trimming removed 4 bases from V and 7 bases from J; junction bases left unmatched: 12. CDR3 in amino acids: CASSCRTGGALLQPQHF. The CDR3 DNA reads as TGTGCCAGCAGTTGCAGGACAGGGGGCGCGTTACTCCAGCCCCAGCATTTT.

The chain links TRBV19 to TRBJ1-1; perhaps TRBD1 as D (5 bases). CDR1 is LNHDA, CDR2 SQIVND, per germline (reference sequence). The V and J ends lost 11 bases and 3 bases respectively, with 19 bases between them. This CDR3 contains 14 residues. CDR3 region: CASRSGDAYTEAFF. In nucleotides, the CDR3 is TGTGCCTCGCGGTCGGGGGACGCCTACACTGAAGCTTTCTTT.

The chain carries TRBV7-6 and TRBJ2-3, with D maybe TRBD2 (5 bases). CDR3 length equals 14 residues. Trimming left V 4 bases short and J 1 base short, with 9 bases between. Germline CDR1 SGHVS, CDR2 FNYEAQ. This chain's CDR3 is CASSYEAGTDTQYF. DNA for the CDR3: TGTGCCAGCAGCTATGAAGCGGGCACAGATACGCAGTATTTT.

This chain links TRBV5-1 with TRBJ2-1; the D gene is possibly TRBD2 (5 bases). The CDR3 loop spans 13 amino acids. V lost 0 bases, J lost 6 bases, and 7 bases lay in between. The germline CDR1 and CDR2 sequences are SGHRS and YFSETQ. The DNA for the CDR3 is TGCGCCAGCAGCTTGGTTGGGAGCAATGAGCAGTTCTTC. Translation gives CASSLVGSNEQFF.

The chain is built from TRBV7-9 and TRBJ1-2, with D unclear. This CDR3 comprises 14 residues. CDR1 and CDR2 from the germline V gene are SEHNR and FQNEAQ (reference sequence). Deletions cut 1 base from V and 4 bases from J, with 10 bases between. CDR3 protein: CASSLESAGYGYTF. The CDR3 DNA reads TGTGCCAGCAGCTTAGAATCAGCGGGCTATGGCTACACCTTC.

The J gene is TRBJ1-2, the V gene TRBV5-4; possibly TRBD1 for D (5 bases). Germline assignment: CDR1 SGHNT and CDR2 YYREEE (reference sequence). CDR3 size: 15 residues. Trimming shortened V by 3 bases and J by 0 bases, and 12 bases separated the two germline ends. The CDR3 here is CASSWVGGANYGYTF. The CDR3 bases are TGTGCCAGCAGCTGGGTCGGGGGAGCTAACTATGGCTACACCTTC.

The chain recombines TRBV7-2 with TRBJ1-4, with 9 bases that match TRBD1. V was clipped by 5 bases and J by 1 base; unmatched bases: 5. From germline, CDR1 is SGHTA and CDR2 FQGNSA. The CDR3 extends over 16 amino acids. CDR3 protein: CASSRDREGTNEKLFF. The DNA for the CDR3 is TGTGCCAGCAGCCGGGACAGGGAGGGAACTAATGAAAAACTGTTTTTT.

The gene calls are TRBV27 and TRBJ2-7; D is unresolved. Trimming took 8 bases from V and 5 from J, leaving 16 bases between them. The germline gives CDR1 MNHEY, CDR2 SMNVEV (reference sequence). This CDR3 is built from 13 residues. The CDR3 bases are TGTGCCAGCGGCCCGATGGGTGACCACGAGCAGTACTTC. Residues: CASGPMGDHEQYF.

This chain joins TRBV27 and TRBJ2-7; unclear D gene. CDR1 MNHEY and CDR2 SMNVEV come from the germline V gene (reference sequence). The V end was cut by 4 bases, the J end by 0 bases, with 16 bases between. CDR3 size: 16 residues. CDR3: CASSSLIAAPSYEQYF. In nucleotides, the CDR3 is TGTGCCAGCAGTTCCCTTATAGCAGCACCCTCCTACGAGCAGTACTTC.

This clone appeared a single time. The V gene is TRBV28, the J gene TRBJ2-7, with 11 bases fitting TRBD2. V lost 4 bases and J lost 4; bases outside the gene matches: 9. The CDR3 length is 16 residues. CDR1 MDHEN and CDR2 SYDVKM come from the germline V gene. The DNA of the CDR3 is TGTGCCAGCAGTTACTCCCTAGCGGGAGGTTCTTACGAGCAGTACTTC. Translating it yields CASSYSLAGGSYEQYF. The variable domain in full, completed from reference TRBV28 and TRBJ2-7, reads DVKVTQSSRYLVKRTGEKVFLECVQDMDHENMFWYRQDPGLGLRLIYFSYDVKMKEKGDIPEGYSVSREKKERFSLILESASTNQTSMYLCASSYSLAGGSYEQYFGPGTRLTVT.

The V and J genes are TRBV2 and TRBJ2-3; tentatively, D is TRBD2 (6 bases). V lost 4 bases and J 5 bases, leaving 13 bases between the germline ends. This CDR3 comprises 14 residues. Germline-derived CDR1 and CDR2 are SNHLY and FYNNEI. In DNA, the CDR3 is TGTGCCAGCAGTGTCCCCGGGAGCGGAGATACGCAGTATTTT. Residues: CASSVPGSGDTQYF.

V gene TRBV9 combines with J gene TRBJ1-2, with 7 bases fitting TRBD1. Germline CDR1 reads SGDLS; CDR2 reads YYNGEE. There are 15 residues in the CDR3. Germline trimming cut 4 bases from V and 4 bases from J; bases unmatched to any gene: 10. The CDR3 spells CASSSSSGQLYGYTF. The CDR3 DNA is TGTGCCAGCAGCTCTTCTTCGGGACAGCTCTATGGCTACACCTTC.

This chain's CDR3 is CASSTPGQGARVDTQYF. The CDR3 DNA follows: TGTGCCAGCAGCACGCCGGGACAGGGGGCGCGAGTCGATACGCAGTATTTT. The rearrangement joins TRBV11-2 to TRBJ2-3; 12 positions match TRBD1. The junction had 12 bases not matched to a gene; V was cut back by 5 bases and J by 6 bases. This CDR3 is 17 amino acids long. Germline V gives CDR1 SGHAT, CDR2 FQNNGV.

This clone was picked up one time. The rearrangement joins TRBV7-9 to TRBJ1-1, with D maybe TRBD1 (6 bases). CDR3 size: 14 residues. V was pared by 5 bases and J by 6 bases, with 16 bases between. CDR1 and CDR2 from the germline V gene are SEHNR and FQNEAQ (reference sequence). The CDR3 DNA is TGTGCCAGCAGCCTTGGACAGCTGGTGCCTGAAGCTTTCTTT. As protein: CASSLGQLVPEAFF.

The V and J genes are TRBV9 and TRBJ1-2; D uncertain. The germline gives CDR1 SGDLS, CDR2 YYNGEE. The CDR3 consists of 11 residues. V was shortened by 4 bases and J by 4 bases, with 5 bases between the two germline ends. The CDR3 DNA sequence: TGTGCCAGCAGCTCCCTCTATGGCTACACCTTC. This encodes CASSSLYGYTF.